These 24 T cell receptor beta chains share one sample of origin, sequenced in a study of T-cell memory formation after mild COVID-19. Via MiXCR, TCRdb re-called the 5' RACE reads, giving one row per CDR3 protein. The top ten clones hold about a fifth of a sample with about 290,000 distinct CDR3 sequences, roughly 15% of them seen once. Sequencing used PBMCs or a T cell subset sorted from them (not recorded which). The receptors stem from a man aged 18 to 35 who had mild COVID-19 (a few samples of this study predate the infection). Cell type and time point are not known.

This clonotype was counted between two and nine times. This chain joins TRBV10-3 and TRBJ2-2, with 7 bases aligning to TRBD1. CDR3 length: 14 residues. Germline V gives CDR1 ENHRY, CDR2 SYGVKD. With 2 bases clipped from V and 4 bases from J, the junction kept 1 base outside the gene matches. CDR3 amino acids: CAISETGATGELFF. The CDR3 DNA sequence: TGTGCCATCAGTGAGACAGGGGCCACCGGGGAGCTGTTTTTT.

This clonotype was observed a handful of times. The chain couples TRBV4-3 to TRBJ2-2; TRBD1 might be the D (6 bases). The ends were cut back, 0 bases at V and 3 bases at J, with 20 bases in the middle. This CDR3 region has 19 residues. Looked up from germline, CDR1 is LGHNA and CDR2 is YSLEER. CDR3 bases: TGCGCCAGCAGCCAAGATTTAGTCAGGGGAGAATATTACACCGGGGAGCTGTTTTTT. It specifies CASSQDLVRGEYYTGELFF.

This clonotype was counted at least ten times. This sequence joins TRBV12-3 or TRBV12-4 and TRBJ2-3, with D tentatively TRBD1 or TRBD2 (5 bases each). This CDR3 region has 14 residues. V shed 3 bases and J shed 10 bases, with 17 bases lying between them. This chain's CDR3 is CASSLSGTGLAQYF. The DNA of the CDR3 is TGTGCCAGCAGTTTGTCAGGGACGGGCCTGGCGCAGTATTTT.

This clonotype was detected a few times. The chain has TRBV29-1 and TRBJ2-3; 9 positions agree with TRBD2. The CDR3 contains 16 residues. Per the germline V gene, CDR1 is SQVTM and CDR2 is ANQGSEA. Trimming took 0 bases from V and 5 from J; bases not matched to a gene: 9. In DNA form, the CDR3 reads TGCAGCGTTGAAGATGGCGCGGGGGGGTATGGAGATACGCAGTATTTT. It translates to CSVEDGAGGYGDTQYF.

Written as DNA, the CDR3 is TGTGCCAGCAGTACCTCAGGGTCTGGGGCCAACGTCCTGACTTTC. This encodes CASSTSGSGANVLTF. The chain is built from TRBV7-2 and TRBJ2-6; tentatively, D is TRBD1 (5 bases). This CDR3 contains 15 residues. The germline V gene has CDR1 SGHTA and CDR2 FQGNSA. The V gene lost 6 bases and the J gene lost 1 base, with 10 bases spanning the gap.

V gene TRBV20-1 combines with J gene TRBJ2-3; D is unresolved. The CDR3 extends over 12 amino acids. Trimming took off 7 bases at V and 5 bases at J, with 13 bases between the two ends. The germline CDR1 and CDR2 sequences are DFQATT and SNEGSKA (reference sequence). CDR3 amino acids: CSENRAGDTQYF. DNA for the CDR3: TGCAGTGAGAACCGAGCCGGAGATACGCAGTATTTT.

This chain uses TRBV4-2 with TRBJ2-3; the D gene is possibly TRBD1 (6 bases). Germline-derived CDR1 and CDR2 are LGHNA and YNFKEQ. Trimming left V 1 base short and J 5 bases short, with 10 bases between. The CDR3 runs 14 residues. CDR3 sequence reads: CASSQGGPGDTQYF. CDR3 bases: TGTGCCAGCAGCCAAGGGGGGCCGGGAGATACGCAGTATTTT.

This clonotype was counted between two and nine times. The chain links TRBV10-3 to TRBJ2-2; D may be TRBD2 (5 bases). Germline CDR1 is ENHRY and CDR2 is SYGVKD. The V end was cut by 4 bases, the J end by 4 bases, with 16 bases between. The CDR3 totals 16 residues. CDR3 region: CAISGSGRLSTGELFF. In nucleotides, the CDR3 is TGTGCCATCAGTGGCAGCGGTAGACTCTCCACCGGGGAGCTGTTTTTT.

The V call is TRBV9, the J call TRBJ1-2, with D unclear. In germline, CDR1 is SGDLS, CDR2 YYNGEE. V lost 0 bases and J lost 4, with 16 bases in between. This CDR3 region has 16 residues. This chain's CDR3 is CASSVEGFVGFYGYTF. In DNA form, the CDR3 reads TGTGCCAGCAGCGTAGAAGGATTTGTGGGGTTCTATGGCTACACCTTC.

This clonotype was observed a few times. This chain links TRBV20-1 with TRBJ2-1; 7 bases agree with TRBD1. This CDR3 is built from 11 residues. J was trimmed by 12 bases and V by 5 bases; bases with no gene match: 7. Germline V gene lookup returns CDR1 DFQATT and CDR2 SNEGSKA (reference sequence). CDR3 coding DNA: TGCAGTGCTGGACAGGCGGTAGGGCAGTTCTTC. Its translation is CSAGQAVGQFF.

This clonotype was detected a few times. The conserved closing phenylalanine or tryptophan is absent in this CDR3, likely reflecting a read error. It is unclear where the CDR3 begins or ends on the DNA, so no DNA is shown, and the CDR3 is as TCRdb lists it. The chain uses TRBV12-3 or TRBV12-4 and TRBJ2-3; the listed D gene, TRBD1, was not tested against the DNA. Both ends counted, the CDR3 spans 13 residues. The CDR3 protein is CASSFLGAAQGWI.

This clonotype was observed a handful of times. V and J are TRBV5-1 and TRBJ2-5, with 9 bases aligning to TRBD2. CDR1 is SGHRS, CDR2 YFSETQ, per germline. The CDR3 has 14 amino acids. Trimming at V came to 9 bases and at J to 5 bases, leaving 11 bases not matched to a gene. CDR3 coding DNA: TGCGCCACCTGCGGGGGGGCTGTAGGTGAGACCCAGTACTTC. It translates to CATCGGAVGETQYF.

This clonotype was counted only a few times. The chain joins TRBV6-6 to TRBJ2-5, with D perhaps matching TRBD1 or TRBD2 (5 bases each). V was cut by 3 bases and J by 1 base, with 9 bases left in between. This CDR3 has 14 residues. Looked up from germline, CDR1 is MNHNY and CDR2 is SVGAGI (reference sequence). The CDR3 is CASSYGGPQETQYF. The DNA for the CDR3 is TGTGCCAGCAGTTATGGGGGACCCCAAGAGACCCAGTACTTC.

This sequence joins TRBV20-1 and TRBJ2-1, with D tentatively TRBD2 (6 bases). Germline V gene lookup returns CDR1 DFQATT and CDR2 SNEGSKA (reference sequence). The CDR3 has 12 amino acids. The V end lost 3 bases, the J end lost 7 bases, and 10 bases lay between the germline ends. The CDR3 coding sequence is TGCAGTGCTAGCGGGGGACTGAATGAGCAGTTCTTC. Translated, it gives CSASGGLNEQFF.

The chain links TRBV2 to TRBJ1-1, with no clear D. CDR3 size: 12 residues. Per the germline V gene, CDR1 is SNHLY and CDR2 is FYNNEI. V shed 3 bases and J shed 3 bases, with 5 bases lying between them. The CDR3 DNA is TGTGCCAGCAGTGATCGATACACTGAAGCTTTCTTT. Its translation: CASSDRYTEAFF.

CDR3 protein: CASSGQIGDTQYF. In DNA, the CDR3 is TGTGCCAGCAGCGGACAGATAGGAGATACGCAGTATTTT. This chain connects TRBV7-2 to TRBJ2-3, with TRBD1 as a possible D gene (6 bases). CDR3 length: 13 amino acids. CDR1 and CDR2 from the germline V gene are SGHTA and FQGNSA. V gave up 5 bases and J gave up 5 bases, with 11 bases separating them.

The chain combines TRBV4-3 with TRBJ1-2, with 7 nucleotides matching TRBD1. There are 15 residues in the CDR3. CDR1 and CDR2 from the germline V gene are LGHNA and YSLEER. V shed 2 bases, J shed 2 bases, and the junction held 5 bases outside the gene matches. In DNA form, the CDR3 reads TGCGCCAGCAGCCAACAGACAGGGTTCAACTATGGCTACACCTTC. It specifies CASSQQTGFNYGYTF.

The gene calls are TRBV20-1 and TRBJ1-2; no clear D gene. Per the germline V gene, CDR1 is DFQATT and CDR2 is SNEGSKA (reference sequence). V was shortened by 6 bases and J by 4 bases, with 15 bases between the two germline ends. CDR3 length equals 13 residues. The CDR3, as DNA: TGCAGTGCGTCTGCCGGGAGGATCTATGGCTACACCTTC. This codes for CSASAGRIYGYTF.

There are a few counts of this clonotype. The J gene is TRBJ1-3, the V gene TRBV20-1, with no clear D. CDR3 length: 16 amino acids. Germline V gives CDR1 DFQATT, CDR2 SNEGSKA (reference sequence). V was cut by 0 bases and J by 3 bases, with 15 bases left in between. CDR3 nucleotides: TGCAGTGCTAGAGATTTCGACCCAGCCCATGGAAACACCATATATTTT. Translation: CSARDFDPAHGNTIYF.

The V gene is TRBV6-5, the J gene TRBJ2-5; 8 bases are shared with TRBD1. The CDR3 consists of 14 residues. With V trimmed by 6 bases and J by 5 bases, 8 bases remained unmatched. CDR1 is MNHEY and CDR2 is SVGAGI in the germline V gene. CDR3 nucleotides: TGTGCCAGCAGCCGCAGGACAGGGCGGGAGACCCAGTACTTC. The encoded protein is CASSRRTGRETQYF.

The CDR3 DNA follows: TGCGCCAGCAGTGCCGGGGCAACCTCTGGGGCCAACGTCCTGACTTTC. Its translation: CASSAGATSGANVLTF. The J gene is TRBJ2-6, the V gene TRBV5-1, with D tentatively TRBD1 or TRBD2 (5 bases each). Trimming took off 5 bases at V and 0 bases at J, with 12 bases between the two ends. Germline V gene sequence: CDR1 SGHRS, CDR2 YFSETQ. The CDR3 totals 16 residues. The full variable domain, in which reference TRBV5-1 and TRBJ2-6 provide the parts outside the CDR3, is KAGVTQTPRYLIKTRGQQVTLSCSPISGHRSVSWYQQTPGQGLQFLFEYFSETQRNKGNFPGRFSGRQFSNSRSEMNVSTLELGDSALYLCASSAGATSGANVLTFGAGSRLTVL.

Concerning this clonotype itself: This CDR3 is missing its conserved last phenylalanine or tryptophan, likely due to a read error. The V gene is TRBV12-3 or TRBV12-4, the J gene TRBJ2-1; possible D gene TRBD2, 6 bases. Deletions cut 4 bases from V and 6 bases from J, with 16 bases between. This CDR3 has 15 residues. The CDR3 DNA sequence: TGTGCCAGCAGTTCTACTAGCCGGCGATCCAATGAGCAGTTCTTA. Translated: CASSSTSRRSNEQFL.

This clonotype was counted only a few times. The V gene is TRBV6-1, the J gene TRBJ2-3; TRBD1 matches 7 bases. CDR3 length: 12 amino acids. The trim removed 10 bases at V and 3 bases at J, leaving 4 bases unmatched. In germline, CDR1 is MNHNS, CDR2 SASEGT. CDR3 sequence reads: CATDRETDTQYF. CDR3 coding DNA: TGTGCCACCGACAGGGAAACAGATACGCAGTATTTT.

The chain carries TRBV21-1 and TRBJ2-3; TRBD2 was called by the table and not checked on the DNA. TRBV21-1 is annotated as a pseudogene. CDR3 length: 18 residues. The CDR3: CASSKARLAGQLTDTQYF. DNA for the CDR3: TGTGCCAGCAGCAAAGCCAGACTAGCGGGGCAACTCACAGATACGCAGTATTTT.